This passage covers 19 T cell receptor beta chains from one sample sequenced in a study of T cell responses to AZD1222 COVID-19 vaccine. Assay used: immunoSEQ multiplex PCR; TCRdb lists only in-frame clones, some missing. The sample contains approximately 140,000 clones, 92% of which appear only once. This sample comprised peripheral blood, obtained 28 days after the second AZD1222 dose. Receptors were obtained from an adult who received the AZD1222 COVID-19 vaccine.

The chain uses TRBV6-5 and TRBJ1-2, with D unresolved. The V gene lost 0 bases and the J gene lost 7 bases, with 18 bases spanning the gap. Germline values: CDR1 MNHEY, CDR2 SVGAGI. The CDR3 loop spans 16 amino acids. As DNA, the CDR3 is TGTGCCAGCAGTTACTCACTAACAGATCTCCCCCGTGGCTACACCTTC. Protein sequence: CASSYSLTDLPRGYTF.

J is TRBJ1-2 and V is TRBV10-3; TRBD1 matches 7 bases. This CDR3 has 14 residues. Germline-derived CDR1 and CDR2 are ENHRY and SYGVKD. V shed 7 bases and J 2 bases; nucleotides not matched to a gene: 7. This CDR3 is CAITADRLNYGYTF. The CDR3 region has the DNA TGTGCCATCACTGCGGACAGGCTCAACTATGGCTACACCTTC.

This rearrangement joins TRBV29-1 to TRBJ2-4, with D unresolved. The V gene lost 6 bases and the J gene lost 0 bases, with 6 bases spanning the gap. Germline CDR1 and CDR2: SQVTM and ANQGSEA. This CDR3 is built from 12 residues. Written as DNA, the CDR3 is TGCAGCGTCCACGAAGCCAAAAACATTCAGTACTTC. Translation: CSVHEAKNIQYF.

The V gene is TRBV7-9, the J gene TRBJ2-5; 15 nucleotides agree with TRBD2. The germline V gene has CDR1 SEHNR and CDR2 FQNEAQ (reference sequence). The CDR3 runs 17 residues. Trimming took 11 bases from V and 0 from J; bases not matched to a gene: 10. CDR3 sequence reads: CAGTGLAGGSDQETQYF. The CDR3 DNA sequence: TGTGCCGGCACGGGACTAGCGGGAGGATCAGACCAAGAGACCCAGTACTTC.

This clone was counted between two and nine times. The V and J genes are TRBV5-1 and TRBJ2-3; D gene uncertain. The ends were cut back, 1 base at V and 6 bases at J, with 12 bases in the middle. CDR1 is SGHRS and CDR2 is YFSETQ in the germline V gene. This CDR3 spans 14 amino acids. CDR3 coding DNA: TGCGCCAGCAGCTTGTCTCCCTCGGAGGATACGCAGTATTTT. Translating it yields CASSLSPSEDTQYF.

The chain carries TRBV7-8 and TRBJ2-7; perhaps TRBD1 as D (5 bases). The V and J ends lost 1 base and 4 bases respectively, with 17 bases between them. Looked up from germline, CDR1 is SGHVS and CDR2 is FQNEAQ. The CDR3 consists of 16 residues. The CDR3 DNA reads as TGTGCCAGCAGCTTAGGGCAGGGTGGTCATGGTTACGAGCAGTACTTC. It translates to CASSLGQGGHGYEQYF.

The chain links TRBV27 to TRBJ2-1; 9 bases are shared with TRBD2. CDR3 length: 16 residues. From germline, CDR1 is MNHEY and CDR2 SMNVEV (reference sequence). V lost 1 base and J lost 4; bases outside the gene matches: 5. The CDR3 is CASSLYPAGGYNEQFF. The CDR3 nucleotides are TGTGCCAGCAGTTTATACCCAGCGGGAGGTTACAATGAGCAGTTCTTC.

This chain links TRBV21-1 with TRBJ2-2; the table gives TRBD2 as D, unverified against the DNA. TRBV21-1 is a documented pseudogene. This CDR3 has 19 amino acids. In DNA, the CDR3 is TGTGCCAGCAGCAATGCCGCTAGCGGGAGGTCCCCAGACACCGGGGAGCTGTTTTTT. It is translated as CASSNAASGRSPDTGELFF.

This chain's CDR3 is CASSEGTASTDTQYF. The CDR3 DNA follows: TGCGCCAGCAGCGAGGGGACGGCTAGCACAGATACGCAGTATTTT. This chain uses TRBV5-1 with TRBJ2-3; perhaps D is TRBD1 or TRBD2 (5 bases each). From germline, CDR1 is SGHRS and CDR2 YFSETQ. The CDR3 has 15 amino acids. Trimming removed 4 bases from V and 0 bases from J, with 12 bases in between.

CDR3 sequence: CASSQDQAYYNEQFF. CDR3 coding DNA: TGTGCCAGCAGCCAAGATCAGGCCTATTACAATGAGCAGTTCTTC. This rearrangement joins TRBV3-1 (or the pseudogene TRBV3-2) to TRBJ2-1; D gene unclear. This CDR3 is 15 amino acids long. Germline V gives CDR1 LGHDT, CDR2 YNNKEL (reference sequence). Trimming stripped 0 bases from V and 4 bases from J, with 10 bases between.

This chain joins TRBV27 and TRBJ2-1; TRBD2 aligns across 7 bases. V lost 8 bases, J lost 5 bases, and 9 bases stayed unmatched. Germline assignment: CDR1 MNHEY and CDR2 SMNVEV (reference sequence). CDR3 length: 14 residues. The CDR3 DNA is TGTGCCAGCCTAAGGCTAGCGGCTAACAATGAGCAGTTCTTC. This sequence encodes CASLRLAANNEQFF.

The CDR3 region is CASSLAGLAGIYEQYF. In DNA form, the CDR3 reads TGTGCCAGCAGCTTAGCCGGACTAGCGGGAATCTACGAGCAGTACTTC. The gene calls are TRBV7-2 and TRBJ2-7; the match to TRBD2 covers 12 bases. V was clipped by 0 bases and J by 3 bases; unmatched bases: 3. The CDR3 sequence is 16 residues long. CDR1 is SGHTA and CDR2 is FQGNSA in the germline V gene.

This clone showed up just once. The gene calls are TRBV11-2 and TRBJ2-5, with D possibly TRBD1 on 5 matching bases. There are 14 residues in the CDR3. Trimming took 3 bases from V and 5 from J, leaving 13 bases between them. Germline V gene sequence: CDR1 SGHAT, CDR2 FQNNGV. The CDR3: CASSLGQGLETQYF. Here the CDR3 DNA reads TGTGCCAGCAGCTTGGGGCAGGGTTTGGAGACCCAGTACTTC.

The chain employs TRBV12-3 or TRBV12-4 and TRBJ1-1; no definite D call. V was shortened by 8 bases and J by 6 bases, with 16 bases between the two germline ends. The CDR3 contains 13 residues. The CDR3 sequence: CASHEGRFAEAFF. The DNA for the CDR3 is TGTGCCAGCCATGAGGGAAGGTTCGCTGAAGCTTTCTTT.

The chain combines TRBV4-3 with TRBJ2-3; the D gene is possibly TRBD2 (5 bases). The CDR3 loop spans 13 amino acids. Germline assignment: CDR1 LGHNA and CDR2 YSLEER. Trimming cost V 1 base and J 5 bases, with 7 bases left between them. The CDR3 sequence: CASSQGRGDTQYF. CDR3 nucleotides: TGCGCCAGCAGCCAAGGCCGGGGAGATACGCAGTATTTT.

The genes are TRBV10-3 and TRBJ2-4; D is possibly TRBD1 (6 bases). The CDR3 is 14 amino acids. Germline-derived CDR1 and CDR2 are ENHRY and SYGVKD. V shed 6 bases and J shed 0 bases, with 9 bases lying between them. The CDR3 loop reads CAIRQGIAKNIQYF. The CDR3, as DNA: TGTGCCATCAGGCAGGGGATAGCCAAAAACATTCAGTACTTC.

The chain has TRBV10-3 and TRBJ2-6, with a tentative D call TRBD1 (5 bases). The CDR3 is 14 residues long. The germline V gene has CDR1 ENHRY and CDR2 SYGVKD. With 6 bases removed from V and 4 bases from J, the gap between germline ends came to 10 bases. CDR3 residues: CAISTGSGANVLTF. DNA for the CDR3: TGTGCCATCAGCACAGGATCCGGGGCCAACGTCCTGACTTTC.

This chain uses TRBV19 with TRBJ1-5; D unresolved. V was shortened by 2 bases and J by 4 bases, with 6 bases between the two germline ends. Per germline, CDR1 LNHDA and CDR2 SQIVND (reference sequence). The CDR3 is 13 residues long. The CDR3 region is CASSIPGNQPQHF. The DNA for the CDR3 is TGTGCCAGTAGTATACCGGGGAATCAGCCCCAGCATTTT.

V usage is TRBV14 and J usage is TRBJ2-7, with D perhaps TRBD1 or TRBD2 (5 bases each). Per germline, CDR1 SGHDN and CDR2 FVKESK. V shed 4 bases and J shed 3 bases, with 13 bases lying between them. The CDR3 has 14 amino acids. The DNA of the CDR3 is TGTGCCAGCAGCCTCGGGGCCAGAGACTACGAGCAGTACTTC. This translates into CASSLGARDYEQYF. The full variable domain, in which reference TRBV14 and TRBJ2-7 provide the parts outside the CDR3, is EAGVTQFPSHSVIEKGQTVTLRCDPISGHDNLYWYRRVMGKEIKFLLHFVKESKQDESGMPNNRFLAERTGGTYSTLKVQPAELEDSGVYFCASSLGARDYEQYFGPGTRLTVT.